This TCR beta chain was sequenced for a study of blood T cell repertoires in COVID-19 (dated by TCRdb to the early 2020s). Notes on the research overall: Samples covering the acute and convalescent phases of COVID-19 were provided by collaborators in the United States, Italy and Spain. A freely available public database, intended as a resource for researchers studying the immune response to SARS-CoV-2, is where the repertoires were released. The sample metadata nearly always contained a de-identified subject ID, COVID-19 status, age in years and sex. Subjects who had been exposed to COVID-19, were actively infected with it, or had recovered from it provided the deeply sampled blood TCRbeta repertoires that made up the dataset. The material from the prospective study consisted of cDNA or gDNA derived from T cells, B-cell-depleted T cells, or PBMCs. Where HLA class I and class II types were available, the types were taken from metadata supplied by the sample provider, not from assay-based typing. Samples were obtained from the ongoing ImmuneRACE study (first 160 participants) and from about 1,300 subjects provided by 6 global collaborators.

Points the paper makes about the study in general: The amount of clinical and demographic metadata varied by source and participant and was provided uncurated.

Each collaborating institution followed its own protocols to collect whole blood in K2EDTA tubes. For TCRbeta analysis, collaborator samples were shipped as frozen whole blood, as isolated PBMCs, or as DNA extracted from either sample type. The immunoSEQ Assay, a bias-controlled multiplex PCR, was used to amplify TCRbeta CDR3 regions from genomic DNA. The authors processed their data as follows. Nucleated cell counts per sample were estimated from amplification of reference gene primers within the assay. To quantify the absolute abundance of each unique TCRbeta CDR3 rearrangement, sequence reads were collapsed and filtered. For each sample, productive Simpson clonality was calculated as the square root of Simpson's diversity index over productive rearrangements. TCRdb stores this immuneACCESS table with in-frame sequences only. Part of the clones is absent; in the studies checked, under half of the shortfall reflects unresolved V genes, and no reason is known for the rest. For V, J and clone size, that table is used; D and trimming come from the DNA. The sample records about 400,000 clones, about 89% of which are singletons. Approximately 4.3% of the sample belongs to the ten largest clones.

CDR1 SNHLY and CDR2 FYNNEI are derived from the germline V gene. V is cut by 9 bases and J by 3 bases, and the space between the germline ends is 14 bases. CDR3 length: 13 amino acids, cysteine to phenylalanine. This entry keeps only the CDR3 DNA: 39 bases, framed from base 1. To note about this clone: Its antigen has not been determined. The record has no base qualities; no much larger clone is one base away.

The sequence was obtained from a woman younger than 45 with acute or convalescent COVID-19. Sequences were obtained from peripheral blood. The rearranged segments are TRBV2 and TRBJ1-1; confidence is insufficient to name the D gene. This receptor carries the CDR3 CASVLRRDTEAFF. The DNA sequence is given as TGTGCCAGTGTGCTTAGGAGGGACACTGAAGCTTTCTTT.